The clone carrying this T cell receptor (beta chain) has a count of ten or more. The antigen is not known. No cell sorting was done before RNA was extracted from the tissue. This non-tumor lung sample came from over 3 cm beyond the tumor edge. Chemotherapy-naive patients with new lung cancer underwent thoracic surgery in China, August–late 2014. This sample was taken from a study of tumor and adjacent non-tumor tissue in lung cancer. The study, taken as a whole, reports: Tumor tissue had significantly higher TCR diversity than normal lung. In normal lung, the top 100 clones were significantly more dominant than in tumor.

CDR1 MNHEY and CDR2 SVGAGI come from the germline V gene. The germline V and J ends were trimmed by 6 bases and 4 bases, with 13 bases remaining between them. The CDR3 is 15 amino acids. TCRbeta libraries were built with three rounds of nested PCR, modified from ARM-PCR. TCRdb re-called the multiplex PCR reads with MiXCR, one entry per CDR3 protein. The sample includes more than 85,000 distinct CDR3 sequences, about 65% of them seen just once. The chain carries TRBV6-5 and TRBJ1-6; TRBD1 is a possible D gene (5 bases). The sequenced sample was distant non-tumor lung tissue. The clonotype was recovered from a man between 60 and 70 years old with non-small cell lung cancer. In DNA, the CDR3 is TGTGCCAGCAGGGTCGACAGATCGTATAATTCACCCCTCCACTTT. It encodes CASRVDRSYNSPLHF.